These 26 T cell receptor beta chains were all obtained from the same sample, sequenced in a study of glioma-infiltrating T cells after dendritic cell vaccination. Profiled with immunoSEQ multiplex PCR; TCRdb holds only in-frame clones, not every one. The sample records fewer than 90,000 clones, roughly four fifths being singletons. Stated time point: after dendritic cell vaccination, including at tumor progression/relapse. Sequenced material: blood, taken after dendritic cell vaccination. These receptors were collected from a human donor with glioblastoma.

This clone has more than one count but fewer than ten. The V and J genes are TRBV9 and TRBJ1-5; unclear D gene. The CDR3 is 14 amino acids. Germline CDR1 reads SGDLS; CDR2 reads YYNGEE. V gave up 0 bases and J gave up 5 bases, with 9 bases separating them. DNA for the CDR3: TGTGCCAGCAGCGTAGACGGAGGTTATCAGCCCCAGCATTTT. Protein: CASSVDGGYQPQHF. The full variable domain, completed using reference TRBV9 and TRBJ1-5, is DSGVTQTPKHLITATGQRVTLRCSPRSGDLSVYWYQQSLDQGLQFLIQYYNGEERAKGNILERFSAQQFPDLHSELNLSSLELGDSALYFCASSVDGGYQPQHFGDGTRLSIL.

This clone was picked up one time. The chain links TRBV11-2 to TRBJ2-3; perhaps TRBD2 as D (6 bases). Germline values: CDR1 SGHAT, CDR2 FQNNGV. Trimming removed 8 bases at V and 3 bases at J, with 15 bases between. The CDR3 runs 14 residues. In DNA form, the CDR3 reads TGTGCCAGCGTCTCTCTGGCGGGAACAGATACGCAGTATTTT. Its translation is CASVSLAGTDTQYF. Based on the CDR3 plus reference TRBV11-2 and TRBJ2-3, the full variable domain is EAGVAQSPRYKIIEKRQSVAFWCNPISGHATLYWYQQILGQGPKLLIQFQNNGVVDDSQLPKDRFSAERLKGVDSTLKIQPAKLEDSAVYLCASVSLAGTDTQYFGPGTRLTVL.

The chain links TRBV4-1 to TRBJ2-7; D remains unclear. V lost 0 bases to trimming and J lost 5 bases, with 5 bases between them. The CDR3 consists of 12 residues. The germline V gene has CDR1 MGHRA and CDR2 YSYEKL. CDR3 region: CASSQDRDEQYF. The CDR3 DNA reads TGCGCCAGCAGCCAAGATCGAGACGAGCAGTACTTC.

V usage is TRBV5-1 and J usage is TRBJ1-1; perhaps TRBD1 as D (5 bases). The V end lost 1 base, the J end lost 7 bases, and 17 bases lay between the germline ends. The germline CDR1 and CDR2 sequences are SGHRS and YFSETQ. The CDR3 has 15 residues. CDR3 DNA: TGCGCCAGCAGCTTGACTGCAGGGAGGTATGGTGAAGCTTTCTTT. It specifies CASSLTAGRYGEAFF.

This chain connects TRBV6-6 to TRBJ2-7; no firm D call. The ends were cut back, 0 bases at V and 4 bases at J, with 4 bases in the middle. Germline V gene lookup returns CDR1 MNHNY and CDR2 SVGAGI (reference sequence). There are 12 residues in the CDR3. The CDR3 reads CASSYSEYEQYF. Here the CDR3 DNA reads TGTGCCAGCAGTTACTCGGAGTACGAGCAGTACTTC.

The genes are TRBV5-1 and TRBJ2-5, with a tentative D call TRBD1 (5 bases). TRBJ2-7 explains the end of the DNA better; the J call may be wrong. This CDR3 spans 14 amino acids. Germline loops: CDR1 SGHRS, CDR2 YFSETQ. The CDR3 DNA reads as TGCGCCAGCAGCTTGGGGCAGGGTAGGTCCGAGCAGTACTTC. Protein sequence: CASSLGQGRSEQYF.

Turning to this clone: Other DNA sequences within the sample encode an identical CDR3. This chain links TRBV5-1 with TRBJ2-1; the match to TRBD2 covers 13 bases. Germline V gene data show CDR1 as SGHRS and CDR2 as YFSETQ. This CDR3 has 15 amino acids. The J segment lost 4 bases and the V segment lost 4 bases, leaving 2 bases of the junction unmatched. CDR3 sequence (DNA): TGCGCCAGCAGCCTGGGACTAGCGGGATACAATGAGCAGTTCTTC. It encodes CASSLGLAGYNEQFF.

CDR3 residues: CTSSPSSGTDNEKLFF. DNA of the CDR3: TGCACCAGCAGCCCAAGTTCCGGGACAGATAATGAAAAACTGTTTTTT. The chain employs TRBV1 and TRBJ1-4; the tabulated D call, TRBD1, remains unverified against the DNA. TRBV1 has pseudogene status. The CDR3 is 16 amino acids.

The CDR3 DNA is TGCGCCAGCAGCCAACCTGGACAGGGGGTCACCGGGGAGCTGTTTTTT. This sequence encodes CASSQPGQGVTGELFF. The chain joins TRBV4-1 to TRBJ2-2, with 10 bases matching TRBD1. V trimming: 2 bases; J trimming: 4 bases; junction bases outside the gene matches: 4. The CDR3 covers 16 residues. Germline CDR1 is MGHRA and CDR2 is YSYEKL.

The V gene is TRBV19, the J gene TRBJ2-5, with TRBD1 identical over 10 bases. With 4 bases clipped from V and 2 bases from J, the junction kept 7 bases outside the gene matches. CDR1 is LNHDA, CDR2 SQIVND, per germline (reference sequence). The CDR3 has 16 residues. The CDR3 region is CASSTHRDRGQETQYF. Here the CDR3 DNA reads TGTGCCAGTAGTACCCACCGGGACAGGGGACAAGAGACCCAGTACTTC.

V is TRBV27 and J is TRBJ2-1; D remains unclear. CDR1 and CDR2 from the germline V gene are MNHEY and SMNVEV (reference sequence). The CDR3 contains 13 residues. The V end was cut by 8 bases, the J end by 6 bases, with 14 bases between. The CDR3 DNA is TGTGCCAGCCGATCTCTAGATCTCAATGAGCAGTTCTTC. Translating gives CASRSLDLNEQFF.

This chain joins TRBV6-5 and TRBJ2-5; no definite D call. The CDR3 has 11 amino acids. Trimming removed 3 bases from V and 5 bases from J, with 4 bases in between. Germline V gene data show CDR1 as MNHEY and CDR2 as SVGAGI. CDR3 sequence: CASSYSETQYF. The DNA for the CDR3 is TGTGCCAGCAGTTATTCGGAGACCCAGTACTTC.

This chain links TRBV27 with TRBJ2-2; 7 bases are a match to TRBD1. The length of the CDR3 is 14 residues. Germline loops: CDR1 MNHEY, CDR2 SMNVEV (reference sequence). Losses at the gene ends were 4 bases for V and 4 bases for J; bases not matched to a gene: 3. CDR3 sequence reads: CASSWGQFTGELFF. The CDR3 nucleotides read TGTGCCAGCAGTTGGGGACAGTTCACCGGGGAGCTGTTTTTT.

This clone has only one observation. The chain couples TRBV4-1 to TRBJ1-6, with a tentative D call TRBD1 (6 bases). The CDR3 is 14 amino acids. Germline CDR1 is MGHRA and CDR2 is YSYEKL. Trimming took 1 base from V and 10 from J, leaving 11 bases between them. CDR3 amino acids: CASSQVGGVSPLHF. CDR3 nucleotide sequence: TGCGCCAGCAGCCAAGTAGGGGGGGTCTCACCCCTCCACTTT.

The chain has TRBV2 and TRBJ1-3, with unresolved D. The CDR3 has 16 residues. CDR1 is SNHLY, CDR2 FYNNEI, per germline. Deletions cut 6 bases from V and 2 bases from J, with 17 bases between. The DNA of the CDR3 is TGTGCCAGCAGCCTAATGCACTTAGAGACTGGAAACACCATATATTTT. Translated: CASSLMHLETGNTIYF.

The V and J genes are TRBV4-2 and TRBJ2-5; TRBD2 aligns across 13 bases. The CDR3 extends over 15 amino acids. Germline V CDR1 and CDR2: LGHNA, YNFKEQ. Unmatched junction bases numbered 6, after V lost 8 bases and J lost 3 bases. This CDR3 is CASGVTSGGEETQYF. The CDR3 nucleotides read TGTGCCAGCGGGGTTACTAGCGGGGGGGAAGAGACCCAGTACTTC.

This clone was observed once. The chain links TRBV5-6 to TRBJ1-6; 9 bases align to TRBD1. Germline lookup yields CDR1 SGHDT and CDR2 YYEEEE. V lost 1 base and J lost 10; bases outside the gene matches: 3. The CDR3 consists of 14 residues. In nucleotides, the CDR3 is TGTGCCAGCAGCTTGCGGGGACAGGGATCACCCCTCCACTTT. It codes for CASSLRGQGSPLHF.

The chain is built from TRBV14 and TRBJ1-1; D ambiguous. The germline gives CDR1 SGHDN, CDR2 FVKESK. Trimming cost V 1 base and J 1 base, with 10 bases left between them. The CDR3 loop spans 15 amino acids. CDR3 DNA: TGTGCCAGCAGCCAAGGGGCCGGGAGGAACACTGAAGCTTTCTTT. Amino acid sequence: CASSQGAGRNTEAFF.

The chain uses TRBV4-2 and TRBJ2-2; D remains unclear. There are 19 residues in the CDR3. Germline values: CDR1 LGHNA, CDR2 YNFKEQ. Deletions cut 1 base from V and 5 bases from J, with 23 bases between. CDR3 sequence reads: CASSQGKAKPNTLTGELFF. DNA of the CDR3: TGTGCCAGCAGCCAAGGCAAAGCCAAGCCTAATACCTTGACCGGGGAGCTGTTTTTT.

The genes are TRBV6-5 and TRBJ1-2; TRBD1 agrees at 10 bases. The CDR3 contains 14 residues. The germline gives CDR1 MNHEY, CDR2 SVGAGI. The trim removed 7 bases at V and 7 bases at J, leaving 9 bases unmatched. CDR3 DNA sequence: TGTGCCAGCACCGAGCGGACAGGGGGTTTTGGCTACACCTTC. This gives the protein CASTERTGGFGYTF.

The V and J genes are TRBV7-6 and TRBJ2-3; D is undetermined. Trimming pared 1 base from V and 6 bases from J, leaving 14 bases between. This CDR3 has 15 amino acids. Looked up from germline, CDR1 is SGHVS and CDR2 is FNYEAQ. DNA for the CDR3: TGTGCCAGCAGCTTAGATAGAGCACGGTTGGATACGCAGTATTTT. It encodes CASSLDRARLDTQYF.

The genes are TRBV2 and TRBJ1-6, with 9 bases aligning to TRBD1. After removal of 8 bases from V and 10 bases from J, the junction contained 12 bases not matched to a gene. CDR1 is SNHLY and CDR2 is FYNNEI in the germline V gene. The CDR3 contains 15 residues. CDR3 nucleotide sequence: TGTGCCAGCCACGGGACAGGGAAAAAGGGGTCACCCCTCCACTTT. Translated: CASHGTGKKGSPLHF.

The V call is TRBV11-2, the J call TRBJ2-2; 7 bases map to TRBD2. The CDR3 spans 15 residues. The V segment lost 4 bases and the J segment 7 bases; nucleotides outside the gene matches: 9. Germline loops: CDR1 SGHAT, CDR2 FQNNGV. For the CDR3, the DNA is TGTGCCAGCAGCTATGCGGGGGATATAGACGGGGAGCTGTTTTTT. Protein: CASSYAGDIDGELFF.

V and J are TRBV5-1 and TRBJ2-1; possible D gene TRBD2, 5 bases. The CDR3 length is 17 residues. V lost 0 bases and J 9 bases, leaving 22 bases between the germline ends. The germline V gene has CDR1 SGHRS and CDR2 YFSETQ. CDR3 loop: CASSLGRGADRDGEQFF. The CDR3 bases are TGCGCCAGCAGCTTGGGCCGGGGAGCGGATAGAGATGGTGAGCAGTTCTTC.

This sequence joins TRBV29-1 and TRBJ1-2, with D tentatively TRBD1 (6 bases). Per the germline V gene, CDR1 is SQVTM and CDR2 is ANQGSEA. The V and J ends lost 7 bases and 6 bases respectively, with 15 bases between them. This CDR3 is built from 12 residues. CDR3: CSGVTGSNGYTF. The CDR3 coding sequence is TGCAGCGGGGTTACAGGGTCTAATGGCTACACCTTC.

The chain employs TRBV19 and TRBJ2-2; D uncertain. With 6 bases removed from V and 0 bases from J, the gap between germline ends came to 14 bases. The CDR3 loop spans 16 amino acids. CDR1 LNHDA and CDR2 SQIVND come from the germline V gene (reference sequence). The CDR3 region has the DNA TGTGCCAGTAGCACGAAGACACCTACGAACACCGGGGAGCTGTTTTTT. It specifies CASSTKTPTNTGELFF.